This note documents a single T cell receptor (beta chain) sequence. This clonotype has a count of ten or more. This clone's antigen is unknown. Nothing much larger sits one base from this clone, and base qualities are not available. These data belong to a study of T cells in Graves' hyperthyroidism and ophthalmopathy (dated by TCRdb to between 2018 and 2021). Concerning the study at large: Peripheral blood was sampled at the time of initial diagnosis, prior to any treatment. Whether ophthalmopathy could be predicted prospectively was tested in an independent validation cohort made up of 18 to 20 hyperthyroidism patients plus 17 patients who later progressed to ophthalmopathy. TCR Vbeta CDR3 sequencing of 130 to 150 peripheral blood samples (roughly 41 ophthalmopathy, over 70 hyperthyroidism and approximately 17 progressor patients) is reported in the paper. To identify distinguishing TCR V-J signatures, a discovery cohort of 95 to 100 patients was used, comprising approximately 40 with Graves' ophthalmopathy and about 59 with stable Graves' hyperthyroidism. The approximately 98 discovery patients were randomly divided into training and test sets at a 7:3 ratio. Once sampling was done, hyperthyroidism patients were given methimazole at a starting dose of 30 mg daily, whereas ophthalmopathy patients were given high-dose intravenous methylprednisolone. The study also compared thyroid tissue and blood T-cell repertoires from a handful of Graves' hyperthyroidism patients. Study-wide conclusions, independent of this receptor: Most expanded thyroid clonotypes (frequency above 0.001) were also found in blood, which suggests that blood repertoires may mirror thyroid immune responses. In cross-validation, a model built on a 13 V-J signature told ophthalmopathy apart from stable hyperthyroidism with 85% to 90% sensitivity and about 81% specificity, and in testing the same model reached 80%/75%. Sample size was not statistically predetermined, and investigators were not blinded to group allocation. In validation, the model predicted progression to ophthalmopathy with approximately 69% sensitivity and around 72% specificity, a median of around 6.6 months before onset.

Via the germline V gene, CDR1 is SGHRS and CDR2 YFSETQ. Taken from cysteine to phenylalanine, the CDR3 has 14 residues. The CDR3 DNA has 42 bases and is translated from base 1. Ends trimmed: V by 7 bases, J by 5 bases; bases unmatched to a gene: 8. The TCR beta CDR3 regions were amplified from the RNA transcripts. A first-round RT-PCR of the TCR CDR3 used the HTBI primer set with the Qiagen OneStep RT-PCR kit. The libraries were constructed in a second round of multiplex PCR and then size-selected and purified. Paired-end sequencing of the libraries was performed with 100 bp reads on an Illumina HiSeq2000. The paper's processing steps were these. SOAPnuke was used to process the raw data, with reads discarded if the reads contained adapters or uncalled bases, had a mean Phred below 15, or lacked an exact constant-primer or identifier match. High-quality paired reads were merged using COPE v1.2.5, and each unique nucleotide sequence was defined as a clonotype. MiTCR v1.1 was used to align clonotypes to the IMGT TRBV, TRBD and TRBJ reference segments. The analysis was restricted to V-J combinations with a frequency above 0.0001, which together covered roughly 99% of the repertoires. The TCS score was defined as the ratio of F50 (clonal expansion) to E x V (chaos), calculated using BLOSUM62-based TCRdist between CDR3 peptides within each V-J. Welch's t-statistics and random forest reduced around 550 V-J features to 10 to 15, which were used in a naive Bayes classifier (R e1071). TCRdb itself trimmed the public reads at Q25 with fastp, ran MiXCR and retained productive beta chains. Identical CDR3 proteins give one entry, which carries the most common genes and DNA. These V and J calls are TCRdb output, not the study's own analysis. Counted in this sample were a few hundred thousand distinct CDR3 sequences; less than 20% of them appeared once. 15% to 18% of the sample is held by the ten biggest clonotypes.

Ophthalmopathy patients had moderately to severely active disease, Clinical Activity Score of at least 3, NOSPECS grade of at least 4, and duration under 3 months. The study excluded patients with uncontrolled infections, other autoimmune diseases, pregnancy or lactation. Diagnoses were based on clinical symptoms, serum thyroxine and TRAb, thyroid ultrasound and orbital computed tomography. PBMCs were separated from roughly 10 ml of fresh peripheral blood using Ficoll-Paque density gradient centrifugation. Total RNA was extracted with Trizol reagent, and quality was checked on an Agilent 2100 Bioanalyzer.

The chain links TRBV5-1 with TRBJ2-7; TRBD1 agrees with 11 junctional bases. The sequence derives from a woman in her thirties or forties with Graves' ophthalmopathy. Sequencing input: blood. The nucleotides read TGCGCCAGCGGAACTGGACAGGGGGCCCACGAGCAGTACTTC. Its translation reads: CASGTGQGAHEQYF. With the portions outside the CDR3 filled from the reference TRBV5-1 and TRBJ2-7 genes, the complete variable region becomes KAGVTQTPRYLIKTRGQQVTLSCSPISGHRSVSWYQQTPGQGLQFLFEYFSETQRNKGNFPGRFSGRQFSNSRSEMNVSTLELGDSALYLCASGTGQGAHEQYFGPGTRLTVT.